This T cell receptor beta chain is from a study of response to subunit inactivated influenza vaccine. Study observations and caveats: Only a handful of new T cells, the authors suggested, are recruited with each seasonal influenza vaccination.

From the RT-PCR reads, TCRdb called clonotypes with MiXCR, one entry per CDR3 protein. The data show under 550,000 distinct CDR3 sequences, less than 7.5% seen once. V was pared by 10 bases and J by 8 bases, with 16 bases of the junction left unmatched. The germline V gene has CDR1 MDHEN and CDR2 SYDVKM. The length of the CDR3 is 14 residues. As concerns this clonotype: Its antigen is still unknown.

The TCR comes from a man aged 50 to 69 who received an inactivated influenza vaccine. The chain is built from TRBV28 and TRBJ1-2, with TRBD1 identical over 7 bases. This material consisted of PBMCs from blood, taken roughly 24 months after vaccination. The CDR3 DNA reads TGTGCCACCCCGAGCCTTCGACAGGGAGGGGGCTACACCTTC. It translates to CATPSLRQGGGYTF.